One and the same sample provided the 10 T cell receptor beta chains below, sequenced in a study of graft-versus-host responses after intestinal transplantation. Produced via immunoSEQ multiplex PCR; TCRdb's table is partial and in-frame only. The repertoire holds around 64,000 clones, with almost 95% as singletons. These receptors have no identified antigens. Sequencing was performed on unstimulated CD4+ T cells sorted from spleen or lymph node cells, taken before transplant. Source of these receptors: a human donor who was the organ donor for an intestinal transplant.

DNA of the CDR3: TGTGCCAGCAGCATCTTGACAGGTAACACCGGGGAGCTGTTTTTT. It specifies CASSILTGNTGELFF. This sequence joins TRBV7-3 and TRBJ2-2; D is perhaps TRBD1 (6 bases). The CDR3 loop spans 15 amino acids. V was trimmed by 5 bases and J by 2 bases, leaving 12 bases between them. Germline assignment: CDR1 SGHTA and CDR2 FQGTGA. The full variable domain, completed using reference TRBV7-3 and TRBJ2-2, is GAGVSQTPSNKVTEKGKYVELRCDPISGHTALYWYRQSLGQGPEFLIYFQGTGAADDSGLPNDRFFAVRPEGSVSTLKIQRTERGDSAVYLCASSILTGNTGELFFGEGSRLTVL.

The DNA for the CDR3 is TGTGCCAGCAGCTTGGTGATGCGGGGGGCGCAAGAGACCCAGTACTTC. Encoded protein: CASSLVMRGAQETQYF. The gene calls are TRBV5-4 and TRBJ2-5, with 8 bases aligning to TRBD2. CDR3 length equals 16 residues. V lost 0 bases to trimming and J lost 2 bases; unmatched junction nucleotides: 6. Germline V gene lookup returns CDR1 SGHNT and CDR2 YYREEE (reference sequence).

The gene calls are TRBV20-1 and TRBJ2-7; D unclear. Trimming left V 0 bases short and J 7 bases short, with 7 bases between. The CDR3 extends over 11 amino acids. Germline V CDR1 and CDR2: DFQATT, SNEGSKA (reference sequence). CDR3 residues: CSARDWREQYF. The DNA for the CDR3 is TGCAGTGCTAGAGATTGGCGAGAGCAGTACTTC.

This sequence joins TRBV30 and TRBJ2-2, with 7 bases aligning to TRBD1. V lost 4 bases, J lost 3 bases, and 8 bases stayed unmatched. Looked up from germline, CDR1 is GTSNPN and CDR2 is SVGIG (reference sequence). CDR3 length equals 15 residues. CDR3 DNA sequence: TGTGCCTGGACTAGAAGGGGGCAGGACACCGGGGAGCTGTTTTTT. It translates to CAWTRRGQDTGELFF.

This chain connects TRBV6-6 to TRBJ1-2; D is unresolved. The CDR3 consists of 14 residues. CDR1 MNHNY and CDR2 SVGAGI come from the germline V gene (reference sequence). Trimming shortened V by 2 bases and J by 8 bases, and 15 bases separated the two germline ends. The CDR3 DNA sequence: TGTGCCAGCAGTTACGCGATCGGGTATCGGGGCTACACCTTC. This codes for CASSYAIGYRGYTF.

The chain has TRBV15 and TRBJ2-5; weak D call: TRBD1 (6 bases). Per germline, CDR1 LNHNV and CDR2 YYDKDF (reference sequence). The CDR3 is 14 amino acids. V lost 9 bases to trimming and J lost 5 bases, with 19 bases between them. The CDR3 DNA is TGTGCCACTTCTAAGCCAGGGGTTGGGGAGACCCAGTACTTC. Encoded protein: CATSKPGVGETQYF.

This chain links TRBV5-1 with TRBJ2-2, with D maybe TRBD1 (5 bases). Germline values: CDR1 SGHRS, CDR2 YFSETQ. Trimming took off 0 bases at V and 0 bases at J, with 6 bases between the two ends. The CDR3 length is 15 residues. The chain's CDR3 is CASSLDRTNTGELFF. As DNA, the CDR3 is TGCGCCAGCAGCTTGGACAGGACGAACACCGGGGAGCTGTTTTTT.

V is TRBV5-6 and J is TRBJ1-5; D possibly corresponds to TRBD1 (5 bases). This CDR3 has 14 residues. Germline V gives CDR1 SGHDT, CDR2 YYEEEE. Trimming left V 1 base short and J 3 bases short, with 8 bases between. The CDR3 region is CASSLSGNNQPQHF. As DNA, the CDR3 is TGTGCCAGCAGCTTGTCAGGGAACAATCAGCCCCAGCATTTT.

The chain employs TRBV6-1 and TRBJ2-5, with a possible D match to TRBD2 (5 bases). This CDR3 comprises 13 residues. CDR1 and CDR2 (germline): MNHNS, SASEGT. V shed 5 bases and J shed 5 bases, with 12 bases lying between them. The CDR3, as DNA: TGTGCCAGCAGTATCGGGATCCGGGAGACCCAGTACTTC. This codes for CASSIGIRETQYF.

The rearrangement links TRBV27 to TRBJ1-6, with no clear D. Germline V lookup: CDR1 MNHEY, CDR2 SMNVEV (reference sequence). This CDR3 comprises 17 residues. V lost 5 bases, J lost 7 bases, and 21 bases lay in between. The CDR3, as DNA: TGTGCCAGCAGTCCTCGACGAACAGCGGCCTTAAATTCACCCCTCCACTTT. Translated: CASSPRRTAALNSPLHF.